These 5 T cell receptor beta chains came from one sample sequenced in a study of blood T cell repertoires in COVID-19 (dated by TCRdb to about 2020). The method was the immunoSEQ multiplex PCR assay. Entries here come from immuneACCESS through TCRdb and include only in-frame sequences with V and J called. Some clones fail to appear in such tables; in the studies checked, an unresolved V gene covers under half of the shortfall, and the cause of the remainder is unknown. Present in this sample are about 310,000 clones, 90% of which were seen just once. Approximately 0.98% of the sample is taken by the ten largest. Sequencing was done on a sample of peripheral blood. The receptors come from a woman between 35 and 50 years old with COVID-19, enrolled during active disease.

V usage is TRBV24-1 and J usage is TRBJ2-1; the match to TRBD1 covers 8 bases. CDR1 KGHDR and CDR2 SFDVKD come from the germline V gene. The CDR3 has 16 residues. Losses at the gene ends were 3 bases for V and 9 bases for J; bases not matched to a gene: 12. The CDR3 DNA sequence: TGTGCCACCAGTGATCCCGGTGGGACAGGATCCAGTGAGCAGTTCTTC. It encodes CATSDPGGTGSSEQFF.

The CDR3 DNA is TGTGCCAGCAGTTTACCGGGACAGGGCAACTACGAGCAGTACTTC. Amino acids: CASSLPGQGNYEQYF. The rearrangement uses TRBV28 and TRBJ2-7, with 9 bases that match TRBD1. Germline-derived CDR1 and CDR2 are MDHEN and SYDVKM. The CDR3 length is 15 residues. V dropped 2 bases and J dropped 3; count of bases not matched to a gene: 5.

Note on this clone: Other nucleotide sequences from this sample produce the same CDR3. This sequence joins TRBV27 and TRBJ1-1; 7 nucleotides match TRBD1. After removal of 2 bases from V and 3 bases from J, the junction contained 0 bases not matched to a gene. The germline V gene has CDR1 MNHEY and CDR2 SMNVEV (reference sequence). This CDR3 spans 13 amino acids. CDR3 region: CASSLDRDTEAFF. CDR3 DNA: TGTGCCAGCAGTTTAGACAGGGACACTGAAGCTTTCTTT.

The chain uses TRBV14 and TRBJ2-3; 10 bases map to TRBD2. Germline CDR1 reads SGHDN; CDR2 reads FVKESK. The CDR3 has 16 residues. The V segment lost 3 bases and the J segment 1 base; nucleotides outside the gene matches: 4. The CDR3 nucleotides read TGTGCCAGCAGCCAGGGCCTAGCGGGAGGCACAGATACGCAGTATTTT. Residues: CASSQGLAGGTDTQYF.

The chain links TRBV6-6 to TRBJ1-6, with a tentative D call TRBD1 (5 bases). This CDR3 region has 15 residues. Germline loops: CDR1 MNHNY, CDR2 SVGAGI (reference sequence). V was trimmed by 2 bases and J by 9 bases, leaving 14 bases between them. CDR3 loop: CASSYIGAGSSPLHF. DNA for the CDR3: TGTGCCAGCAGTTACATCGGGGCCGGGAGTTCACCCCTCCACTTT.